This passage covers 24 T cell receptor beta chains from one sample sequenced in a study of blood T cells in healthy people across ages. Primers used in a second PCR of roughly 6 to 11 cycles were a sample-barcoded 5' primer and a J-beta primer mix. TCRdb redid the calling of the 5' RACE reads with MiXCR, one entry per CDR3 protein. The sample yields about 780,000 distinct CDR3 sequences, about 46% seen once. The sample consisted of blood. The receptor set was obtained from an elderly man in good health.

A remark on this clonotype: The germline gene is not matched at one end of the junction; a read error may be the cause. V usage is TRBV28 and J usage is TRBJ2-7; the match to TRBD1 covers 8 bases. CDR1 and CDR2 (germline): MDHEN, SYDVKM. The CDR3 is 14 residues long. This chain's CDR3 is CPSVPTGDRHEQYF. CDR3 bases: TGTCCCAGCGTCCCGACAGGGGATCGCCACGAGCAGTACTTC.

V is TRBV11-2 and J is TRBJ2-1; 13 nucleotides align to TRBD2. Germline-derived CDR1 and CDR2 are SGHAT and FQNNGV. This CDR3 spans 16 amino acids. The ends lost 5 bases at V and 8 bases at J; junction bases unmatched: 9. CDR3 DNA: TGTGCCAGCAGCATAAAAGGACTAGCGGGAGTTGATGAGCAGTTCTTC. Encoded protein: CASSIKGLAGVDEQFF. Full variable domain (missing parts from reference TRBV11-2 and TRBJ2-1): EAGVAQSPRYKIIEKRQSVAFWCNPISGHATLYWYQQILGQGPKLLIQFQNNGVVDDSQLPKDRFSAERLKGVDSTLKIQPAKLEDSAVYLCASSIKGLAGVDEQFFGPGTRLTVL.

The CDR3 DNA sequence: TGTGCCAGCAAGGGGGGGACTGTGTCCTACGAGCAGTACTTC. This codes for CASKGGTVSYEQYF. J is TRBJ2-7 and V is TRBV2, with a tentative D call TRBD2 (7 bases). Trimming stripped 7 bases from V and 1 base from J, with 14 bases between. This CDR3 has 14 amino acids. Germline lookup yields CDR1 SNHLY and CDR2 FYNNEI.

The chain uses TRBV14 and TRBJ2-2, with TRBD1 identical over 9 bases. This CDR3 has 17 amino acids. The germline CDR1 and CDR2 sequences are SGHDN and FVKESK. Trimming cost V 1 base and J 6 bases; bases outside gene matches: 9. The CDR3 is CASSQGSGQGKAGELFF. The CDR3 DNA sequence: TGTGCCAGCAGCCAAGGTTCGGGACAGGGAAAGGCCGGGGAGCTGTTTTTT.

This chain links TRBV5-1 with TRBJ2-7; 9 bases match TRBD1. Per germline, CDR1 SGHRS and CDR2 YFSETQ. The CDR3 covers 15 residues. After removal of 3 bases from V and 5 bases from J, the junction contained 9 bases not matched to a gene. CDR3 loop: CASSWGGDRDDEQYF. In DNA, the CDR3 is TGCGCCAGCAGCTGGGGGGGGGACAGGGACGACGAGCAGTACTTC. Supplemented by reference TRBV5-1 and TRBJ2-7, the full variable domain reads KAGVTQTPRYLIKTRGQQVTLSCSPISGHRSVSWYQQTPGQGLQFLFEYFSETQRNKGNFPGRFSGRQFSNSRSEMNVSTLELGDSALYLCASSWGGDRDDEQYFGPGTRLTVT.

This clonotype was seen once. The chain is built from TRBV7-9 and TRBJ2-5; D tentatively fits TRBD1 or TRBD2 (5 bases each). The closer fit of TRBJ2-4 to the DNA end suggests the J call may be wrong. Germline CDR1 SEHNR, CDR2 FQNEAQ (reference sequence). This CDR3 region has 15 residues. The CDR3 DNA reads TGTGCCAGCAGCTTAGATGCTCCGGGACCATACATTCAGTACTTC. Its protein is CASSLDAPGPYIQYF.

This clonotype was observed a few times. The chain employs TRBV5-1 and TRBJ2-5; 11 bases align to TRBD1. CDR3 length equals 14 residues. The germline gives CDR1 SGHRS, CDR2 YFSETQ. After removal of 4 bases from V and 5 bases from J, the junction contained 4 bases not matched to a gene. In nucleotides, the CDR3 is TGCGCCAGCAGCGGGGGACAGGGGGTGGAGACCCAGTACTTC. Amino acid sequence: CASSGGQGVETQYF.

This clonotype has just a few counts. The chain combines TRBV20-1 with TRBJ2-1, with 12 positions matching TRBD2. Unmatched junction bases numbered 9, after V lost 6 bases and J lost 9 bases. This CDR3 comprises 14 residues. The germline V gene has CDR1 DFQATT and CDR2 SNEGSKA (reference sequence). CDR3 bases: TGCAGTGCGAGACAGGGACTAGCGGGTTCTGAGCAGTTCTTC. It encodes CSARQGLAGSEQFF.

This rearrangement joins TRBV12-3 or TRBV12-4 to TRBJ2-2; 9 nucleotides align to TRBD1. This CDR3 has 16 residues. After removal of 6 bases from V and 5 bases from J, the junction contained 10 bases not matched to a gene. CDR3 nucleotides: TGTGCCAGCAGCCAATGGGGAGGGACAGGGACCGGGGAGCTGTTTTTT. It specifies CASSQWGGTGTGELFF.

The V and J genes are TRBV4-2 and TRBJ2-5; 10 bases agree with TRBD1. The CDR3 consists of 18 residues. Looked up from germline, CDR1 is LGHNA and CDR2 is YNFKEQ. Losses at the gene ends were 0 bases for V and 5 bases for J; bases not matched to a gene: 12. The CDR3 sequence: CASSQDLSPTGGGETQYF. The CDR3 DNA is TGTGCCAGCAGCCAAGATCTTTCCCCGACAGGGGGCGGGGAGACCCAGTACTTC.

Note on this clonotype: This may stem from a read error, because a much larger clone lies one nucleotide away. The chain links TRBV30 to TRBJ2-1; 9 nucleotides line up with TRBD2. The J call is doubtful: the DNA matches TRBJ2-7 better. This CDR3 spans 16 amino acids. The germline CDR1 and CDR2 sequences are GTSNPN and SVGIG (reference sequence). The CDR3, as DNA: TGTGCCTGGAGTTTTTTTAGCGGGAGCTCCTACAATGAGCAGTACTTC. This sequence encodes CAWSFFSGSSYNEQYF.

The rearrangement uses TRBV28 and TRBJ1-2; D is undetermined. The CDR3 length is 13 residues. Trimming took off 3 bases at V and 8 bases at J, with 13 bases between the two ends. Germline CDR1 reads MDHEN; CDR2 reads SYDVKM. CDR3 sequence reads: CASSFSGSRGYTF. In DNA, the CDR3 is TGTGCCAGCAGTTTTTCGGGGAGTAGAGGCTACACCTTC.

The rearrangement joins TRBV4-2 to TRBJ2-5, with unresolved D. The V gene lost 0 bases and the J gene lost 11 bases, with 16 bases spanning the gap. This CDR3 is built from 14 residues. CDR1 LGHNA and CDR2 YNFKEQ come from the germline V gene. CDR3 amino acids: CASSQDGLSVEQYF. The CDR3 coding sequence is TGTGCCAGCAGCCAAGACGGGCTAAGTGTTGAGCAGTACTTC.

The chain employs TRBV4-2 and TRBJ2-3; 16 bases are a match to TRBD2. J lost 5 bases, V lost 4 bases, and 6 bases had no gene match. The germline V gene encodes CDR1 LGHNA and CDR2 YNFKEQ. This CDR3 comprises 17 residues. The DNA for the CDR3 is TGTGCCAGCAGCCCAGGGGGGACTAGCGGGAGGGGAGATACGCAGTATTTT. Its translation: CASSPGGTSGRGDTQYF.

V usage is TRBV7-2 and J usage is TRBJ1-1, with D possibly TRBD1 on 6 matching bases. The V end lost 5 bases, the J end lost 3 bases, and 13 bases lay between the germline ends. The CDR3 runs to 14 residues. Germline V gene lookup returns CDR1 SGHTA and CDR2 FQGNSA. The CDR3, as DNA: TGTGCCAGCAGCCGAGCCCCAGGGGACACTGAAGCTTTCTTT. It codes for CASSRAPGDTEAFF.

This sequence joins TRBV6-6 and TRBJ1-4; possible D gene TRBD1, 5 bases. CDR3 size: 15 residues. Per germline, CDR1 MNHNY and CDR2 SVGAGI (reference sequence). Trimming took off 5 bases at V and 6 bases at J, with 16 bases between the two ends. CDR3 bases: TGTGCCAGCAGTCCCCGGACAAACCACGATGAAAAACTGTTTTTT. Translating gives CASSPRTNHDEKLFF.

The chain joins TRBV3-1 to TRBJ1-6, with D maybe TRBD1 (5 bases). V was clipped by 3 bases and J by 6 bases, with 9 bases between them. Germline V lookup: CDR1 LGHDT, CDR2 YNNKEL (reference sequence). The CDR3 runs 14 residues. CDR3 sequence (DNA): TGTGCCAGCAGCCACGACGGGGGTAATTCACCCCTCCACTTT. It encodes CASSHDGGNSPLHF.

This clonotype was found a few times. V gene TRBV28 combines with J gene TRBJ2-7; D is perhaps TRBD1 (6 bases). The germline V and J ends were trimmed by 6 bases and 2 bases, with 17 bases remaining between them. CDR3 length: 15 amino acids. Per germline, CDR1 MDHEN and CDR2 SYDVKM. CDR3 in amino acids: CASRPGTRVAYEQYF. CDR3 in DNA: TGTGCCAGCAGGCCTGGGACACGGGTTGCCTACGAGCAGTACTTC.

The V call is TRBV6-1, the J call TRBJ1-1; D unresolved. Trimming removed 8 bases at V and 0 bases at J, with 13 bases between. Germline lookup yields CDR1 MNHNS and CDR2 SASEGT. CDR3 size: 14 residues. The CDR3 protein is CASGVGSMNTEAFF. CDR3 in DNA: TGTGCCAGCGGGGTGGGGTCCATGAACACTGAAGCTTTCTTT.

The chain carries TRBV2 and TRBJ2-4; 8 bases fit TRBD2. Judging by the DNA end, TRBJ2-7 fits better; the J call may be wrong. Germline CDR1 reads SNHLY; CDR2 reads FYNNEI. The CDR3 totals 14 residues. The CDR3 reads CASSEVVAGNEQYF. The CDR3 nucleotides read TGTGCCAGCAGTGAAGTGGTAGCGGGAAACGAGCAGTACTTC.

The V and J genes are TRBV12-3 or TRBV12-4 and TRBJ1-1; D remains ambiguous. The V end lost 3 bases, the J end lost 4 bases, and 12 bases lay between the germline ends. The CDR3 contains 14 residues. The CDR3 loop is CASSFRPPRTEAFF. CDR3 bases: TGTGCCAGCAGTTTTAGGCCCCCGCGCACTGAAGCTTTCTTT.

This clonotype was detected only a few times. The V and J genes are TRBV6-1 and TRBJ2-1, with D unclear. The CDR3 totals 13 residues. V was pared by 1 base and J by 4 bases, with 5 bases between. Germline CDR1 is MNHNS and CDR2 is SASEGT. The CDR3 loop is CASSEELYNEQFF. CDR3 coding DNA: TGTGCCAGCAGTGAAGAGCTTTACAATGAGCAGTTCTTC.

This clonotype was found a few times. The CDR3 DNA is TGCAGCGTTGACAACGGAAACACCGGGGAGCTGTTTTTT. This translates into CSVDNGNTGELFF. This chain joins TRBV29-1 and TRBJ2-2; D gene ambiguous. V shed 3 bases and J shed 2 bases, with 7 bases lying between them. The V gene's germline CDR1 is SQVTM and CDR2 ANQGSEA. The CDR3 is 13 amino acids.

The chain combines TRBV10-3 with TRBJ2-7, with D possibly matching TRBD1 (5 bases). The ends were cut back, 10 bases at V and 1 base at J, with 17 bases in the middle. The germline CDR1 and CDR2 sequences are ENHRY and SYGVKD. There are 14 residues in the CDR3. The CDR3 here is CATKTSQDSYEQYF. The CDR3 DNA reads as TGTGCCACTAAGACATCACAGGATTCCTACGAGCAGTACTTC.